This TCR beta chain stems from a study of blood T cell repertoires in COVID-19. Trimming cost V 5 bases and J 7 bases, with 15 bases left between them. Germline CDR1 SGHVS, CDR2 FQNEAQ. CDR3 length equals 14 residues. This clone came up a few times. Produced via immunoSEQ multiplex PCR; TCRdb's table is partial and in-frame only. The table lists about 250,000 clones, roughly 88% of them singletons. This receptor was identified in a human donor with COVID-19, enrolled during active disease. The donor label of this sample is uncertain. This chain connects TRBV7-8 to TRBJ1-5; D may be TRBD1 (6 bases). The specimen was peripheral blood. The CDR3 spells CASSRPQDSQPQHF. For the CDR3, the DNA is TGTGCCAGCAGCCGACCTCAGGACAGCCAGCCCCAGCATTTT.